This TCR beta chain was sequenced in a study of T cells in localized non-small cell lung cancer. The protocol was immunoSEQ multiplex PCR, while the TCRdb copy is restricted to in-frame clones and leaves out a portion. The repertoire holds 40,000 to 50,000 clones, around nine tenths seen once, with 2.6% in the top ten. Trimming shortened V by 2 bases and J by 5 bases, and 12 bases separated the two germline ends. The CDR3 consists of 14 residues. Germline V lookup: CDR1 SGHRS, CDR2 YFSETQ. This clonotype was obtained from a female donor at least 60 years old with stage I squamous cell lung carcinoma. The chain carries TRBV5-1 and TRBJ2-3, with D possibly being TRBD2 (5 bases). The sample consisted of peripheral blood, taken before any cancer treatment. For the CDR3, the DNA is TGCGCCAGCAGCTTCTACGGGATGGTAGATACGCAGTATTTT. Encoded protein: CASSFYGMVDTQYF.